This T cell receptor beta chain was sequenced in a study of fetal regulatory T cell absence and autoimmunity. Generated by immunoSEQ multiplex PCR, the TCRdb table keeps only in-frame clones and is missing some. The sample records approximately 94,000 clones, around 72% being singletons. The trim removed 6 bases at V and 3 bases at J, leaving 1 base unmatched. This CDR3 is 14 amino acids long. CDR1 and CDR2 (germline): ENHRY, SYGVKD. The receptor was isolated from a male donor with IPEX syndrome. The chain joins TRBV10-3 to TRBJ2-1, with TRBD2 identical over 11 bases. The sequenced material came from pancreas tissue. The CDR3 DNA is TGTGCCATCAGGGGACTAGCGGACTACAATGAGCAGTTCTTC. Amino acids: CAIRGLADYNEQFF.